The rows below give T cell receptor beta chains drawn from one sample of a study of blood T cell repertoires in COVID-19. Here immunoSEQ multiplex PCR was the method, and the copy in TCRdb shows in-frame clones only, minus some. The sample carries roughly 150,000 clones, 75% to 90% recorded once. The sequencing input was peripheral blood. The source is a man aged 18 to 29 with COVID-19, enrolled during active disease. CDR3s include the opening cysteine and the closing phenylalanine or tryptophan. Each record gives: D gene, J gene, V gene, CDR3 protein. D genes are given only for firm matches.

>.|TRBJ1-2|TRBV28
CASSLGGARNRIRYGYTF
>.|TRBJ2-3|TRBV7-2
CASSLAGGGSTDTQYF
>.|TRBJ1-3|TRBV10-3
CAISESNPAAWNTIYF
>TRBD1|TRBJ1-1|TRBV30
CAWSVATGLSTEAFF
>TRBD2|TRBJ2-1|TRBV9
CASSVALSPTSGSNEPLNNEQFF
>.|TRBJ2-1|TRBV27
CASSLSRFNSYNEQFF
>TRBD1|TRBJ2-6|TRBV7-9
CASSPQTGYGANVLTF
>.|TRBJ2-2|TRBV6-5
CASSGQGTGELFF
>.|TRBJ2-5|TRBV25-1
CASNTGSWETQYF
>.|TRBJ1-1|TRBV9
CASSVVSGHTTEAFF
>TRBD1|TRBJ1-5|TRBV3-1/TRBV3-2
CASSLAGQGSNQPQHF
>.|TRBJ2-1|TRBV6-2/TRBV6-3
CASSYVGGVNEQFF
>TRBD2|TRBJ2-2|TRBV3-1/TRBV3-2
CASSNPWVAGATGELFF
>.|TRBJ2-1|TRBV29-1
CSVDPQAHNEQFF
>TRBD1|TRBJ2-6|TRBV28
CASSSSLDRGPLSGANVLTF
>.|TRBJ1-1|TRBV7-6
CASSFEGGVGMAGNTEAFF
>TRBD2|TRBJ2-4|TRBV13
CASSLYNEGGRNIQYF
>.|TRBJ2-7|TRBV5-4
CASSPRGLDSYEQYF
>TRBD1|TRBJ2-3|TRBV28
CASSPGTGGFDTQYF
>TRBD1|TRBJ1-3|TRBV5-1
CASSLGFGTGRNTIYF
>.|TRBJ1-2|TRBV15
CATSRSPSKSNYGYTF
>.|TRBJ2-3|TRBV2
CASREVGGPTDTQYF
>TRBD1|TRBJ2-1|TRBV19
CASSLTGSYNEQFF
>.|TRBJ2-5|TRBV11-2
CASSSVPRVLVETQYF
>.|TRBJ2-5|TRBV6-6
CASSYTRHGETQYF
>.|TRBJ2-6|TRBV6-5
CASSYSLAPGANVLTF
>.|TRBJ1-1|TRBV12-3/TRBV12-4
CASSLSGLIEAFF
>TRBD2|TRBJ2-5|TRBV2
CASSPTSGETQYF
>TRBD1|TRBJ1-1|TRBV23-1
CASSQLGGREVTEAFF
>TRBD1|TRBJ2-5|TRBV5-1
CASSPTGGTETQYF
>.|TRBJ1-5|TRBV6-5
CASIQGYNQPQHF
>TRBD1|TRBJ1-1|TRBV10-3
CATGTGGFDTEAFF
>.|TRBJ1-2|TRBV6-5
CASSYSLFKEGGYTF
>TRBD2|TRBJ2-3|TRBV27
CASSLFSGRPTLRSTDTQYF
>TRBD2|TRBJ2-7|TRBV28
CASSWDRTSGRAPHEQYF
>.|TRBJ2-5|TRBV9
CASSVGSGAETQYF
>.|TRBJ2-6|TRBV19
CASSTGTSRRANVLTF
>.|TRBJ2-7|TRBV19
CASRGVGPYEQYF
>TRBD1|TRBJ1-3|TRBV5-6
CASSLDRGRFGNTIYF
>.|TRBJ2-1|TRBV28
CASTNQATRNEQFF
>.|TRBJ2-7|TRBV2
CASSLNEQYF
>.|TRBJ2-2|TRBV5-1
CASSLSPANTGELFF
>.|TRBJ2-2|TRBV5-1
CASSSGQVDTGELFF
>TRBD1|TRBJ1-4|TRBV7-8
CASSSTGGANEKLFF
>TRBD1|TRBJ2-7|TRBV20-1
CSGDSSYEQYF
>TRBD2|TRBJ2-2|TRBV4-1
CASSQDKLRTSGRPSNTGELFF
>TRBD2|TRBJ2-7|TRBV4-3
CASSQGFSGRAEQYF
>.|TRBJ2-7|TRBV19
CASSMAGPYEQYF
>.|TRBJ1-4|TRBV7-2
CASSLGGQSNEKLFF